The 14 T cell receptor beta chains listed next were all sequenced from one sample in a study of T cell responses to AZD1222 COVID-19 vaccine. Profiled with immunoSEQ multiplex PCR; TCRdb holds only in-frame clones, not every one. The data contain approximately 100,000 clones, about 83% of them singletons. This specimen consisted of peripheral blood, obtained on day 0 of AZD1222 vaccination. These TCRs come from an adult in good health.

This sequence joins TRBV18 and TRBJ2-5, with D uncertain. The CDR3 runs to 14 residues. Germline-derived CDR1 and CDR2 are KGHSH and LQKENI. Trimming took off 3 bases at V and 3 bases at J, with 11 bases between the two ends. The DNA for the CDR3 is TGTGCCAGCTCACCGGTTAGCACCGAAGAGACCCAGTACTTC. Translating gives CASSPVSTEETQYF.

CDR3 in amino acids: CASSPGLGAGGEAGELFF. The DNA for the CDR3 is TGTGCCAGCAGCCCGGGATTGGGTGCTGGGGGCGAGGCCGGGGAGCTGTTTTTT. This chain links TRBV7-7 with TRBJ2-2; a weak D match, TRBD1 (6 bases). Trimming took 5 bases from V and 6 from J, leaving 25 bases between them. This CDR3 is 18 amino acids long. CDR1 SSHAT and CDR2 FNYEAQ come from the germline V gene (reference sequence).

The rearrangement uses TRBV10-3 and TRBJ1-1, with TRBD1 matching over 10 bases. Germline CDR1 and CDR2: ENHRY and SYGVKD. CDR3 length: 13 residues. The V segment lost 4 bases and the J segment 5 bases; nucleotides outside the gene matches: 1. CDR3 protein: CAISADRGTEAFF. The CDR3 bases are TGTGCCATCAGTGCGGACAGGGGGACTGAAGCTTTCTTT.

Only one count was recorded for this clone. The chain joins TRBV18 to TRBJ1-5; 7 positions agree with TRBD1. CDR3 length equals 14 residues. Trimming at V came to 4 bases and at J to 0 bases, leaving 0 bases not matched to a gene. Germline V gene data show CDR1 as KGHSH and CDR2 as LQKENI. This CDR3 is CASSQGASNQPQHF. The DNA of the CDR3 is TGTGCCAGCTCACAGGGGGCTAGCAATCAGCCCCAGCATTTT.

The rearrangement links TRBV5-1 to TRBJ2-3; D possibly uses TRBD1 or TRBD2 (7 bases each). Trimming pared 5 bases from V and 3 bases from J, leaving 19 bases between. Per germline, CDR1 SGHRS and CDR2 YFSETQ. The CDR3 contains 16 residues. The chain's CDR3 is CASSSGGVRSTDTQYF. The CDR3 region has the DNA TGCGCCAGCAGTTCAGGGGGGGTCAGGTCTACAGATACGCAGTATTTT.

The rearrangement uses TRBV19 and TRBJ1-5, with 7 nucleotides matching TRBD1. The CDR3 contains 17 residues. Unmatched junction bases numbered 12, after V lost 7 bases and J lost 0 bases. CDR1 is LNHDA, CDR2 SQIVND, per germline (reference sequence). The CDR3 spells CASTSTGIGYSNQPQHF. The CDR3 region has the DNA TGTGCCAGTACCTCGACAGGGATCGGGTATAGCAATCAGCCCCAGCATTTT.

This chain joins TRBV9 and TRBJ1-6, with 7 nucleotides matching TRBD1. The germline V gene encodes CDR1 SGDLS and CDR2 YYNGEE. This CDR3 spans 16 amino acids. V lost 0 bases, J lost 7 bases, and 7 bases stayed unmatched. The CDR3 coding sequence is TGTGCCAGCAGCGTAGCCCCGACAGGGACAAATTCACCCCTCCACTTT. As protein: CASSVAPTGTNSPLHF.

The chain uses TRBV2 and TRBJ2-4; 8 bases map to TRBD1. J was trimmed by 8 bases and V by 6 bases; bases with no gene match: 9. The CDR3 totals 14 residues. Looked up from germline, CDR1 is SNHLY and CDR2 is FYNNEI. The CDR3 DNA reads TGTGCCAGCAGCCGGGACAGGAGGTCCCACATTCAGTACTTC. Protein sequence: CASSRDRRSHIQYF. Based on the CDR3 plus reference TRBV2 and TRBJ2-4, the full variable domain is EPEVTQTPSHQVTQMGQEVILRCVPISNHLYFYWYRQILGQKVEFLVSFYNNEISEKSEIFDDQFSVERPDGSNFTLKIRSTKLEDSAMYFCASSRDRRSHIQYFGAGTRLSVL.

The chain carries TRBV7-9 and TRBJ2-7; the D call may be TRBD1 or TRBD2 (5 bases each). Germline CDR1 is SEHNR and CDR2 is FQNEAQ (reference sequence). The CDR3 runs to 15 residues. The V and J ends lost 5 bases and 3 bases respectively, with 17 bases between them. The CDR3, as DNA: TGTGCCAGCAGCGATCCCTCCGGGGCAGGCTACGAGCAGTACTTC. It encodes CASSDPSGAGYEQYF.

Only one count was recorded for this clone. V gene TRBV18 combines with J gene TRBJ2-6; perhaps D is TRBD1 or TRBD2 (5 bases each). CDR1 and CDR2 (germline): KGHSH, LQKENI. Trimming removed 3 bases from V and 2 bases from J, with 14 bases in between. This CDR3 region has 17 residues. CDR3 residues: CASSPRAGSTGANVLTF. The CDR3, as DNA: TGTGCCAGCTCACCCAGGGCAGGGAGTACTGGGGCCAACGTCCTGACTTTC.

A word on this clone: Germline and junction disagree at one end, which may indicate a read error. This chain joins TRBV19 and TRBJ2-2, with TRBD2 as a possible D gene (6 bases). Looked up from germline, CDR1 is LNHDA and CDR2 is SQIVND (reference sequence). This CDR3 spans 14 amino acids. In DNA form, the CDR3 reads TGTGCCAGCAGTAGATCCGGGAGAACCGGGGAGCTGTTTTTT. Its translation: CASSRSGRTGELFF.

This chain links TRBV9 with TRBJ1-6; 10 bases align to TRBD1. J was trimmed by 6 bases and V by 3 bases; bases with no gene match: 3. The CDR3 is 15 amino acids. The germline CDR1 and CDR2 sequences are SGDLS and YYNGEE. CDR3 in amino acids: CASSARDRGNSPLHF. In nucleotides, the CDR3 is TGTGCCAGCAGCGCCCGGGACAGGGGTAATTCACCCCTCCACTTT. The entire variable domain, with the rest obtained from reference TRBV9 and TRBJ1-6, is as follows: DSGVTQTPKHLITATGQRVTLRCSPRSGDLSVYWYQQSLDQGLQFLIQYYNGEERAKGNILERFSAQQFPDLHSELNLSSLELGDSALYFCASSARDRGNSPLHFGNGTRLTVT.

The rearrangement uses TRBV7-2 and TRBJ2-7, with 7 nucleotides matching TRBD2. Germline V CDR1 and CDR2: SGHTA, FQGNSA. This CDR3 region has 15 residues. The V segment lost 3 bases and the J segment 5 bases; nucleotides outside the gene matches: 10. The CDR3 spells CASSFQNSGYNEQYF. In DNA form, the CDR3 reads TGTGCCAGCAGCTTCCAAAATAGCGGGTACAACGAGCAGTACTTC.

The table lists this clone with a few counts. The V gene is TRBV11-2, the J gene TRBJ1-2; D call uncertain. Germline V lookup: CDR1 SGHAT, CDR2 FQNNGV. The CDR3 has 15 residues. Trimming took 5 bases from V and 0 from J, leaving 13 bases between them. The CDR3 spells CASSLTYLPNYGYTF. The CDR3, as DNA: TGTGCCAGCAGCCTAACTTATTTACCTAACTATGGCTACACCTTC.